Each of the 11 T cell receptor beta chains below was sequenced from the same sample in a study of spatial heterogeneity in lung cancer (dated by TCRdb to about 2019). Sample time point, as interpreted from the label and publication: sample taken at primary tumor resection. For TCR sequencing, whole RNA was extracted from tumor and nontumor lung tissue, or from cryopreserved PBMC samples, and no cell sorting was done. Library method: 5' RACE. Sequenced using a NextSeq 500. TCRdb trimmed the raw reads at Q25, called clones with MiXCR and kept productive beta chains. Each record represents a unique CDR3 protein, reported with the most common genes and DNA among its rows. In all, the sample holds thousands of distinct CDR3 sequences, and 5.4% of those were seen once. The ten largest make up approximately 9% of the sample. The sequences come from normal lung tissue next to the tumor, collected at surgery. The source of these receptors is a female donor with early-stage non-small cell lung cancer.

This chain links TRBV3-1 with TRBJ2-3, with D perhaps assigned TRBD1 or TRBD2 (5 bases each). This CDR3 has 13 residues. The germline V gene has CDR1 LGHDT and CDR2 YNNKEL (reference sequence). Between the trimmed V and J ends, which lost 4 bases and 8 bases, there was a span of 13 bases. This CDR3 reads CASSRDRDATQYF. CDR3 in DNA: TGTGCCAGCAGCCGCGACCGGGACGCTACGCAGTATTTT.

By proportion, this clonotype is medium-sized (0.01 to 0.1%). The rearrangement links TRBV11-2 to TRBJ2-5; D is undetermined. The V end lost 5 bases, the J end lost 5 bases, and 15 bases lay between the germline ends. The CDR3 sequence is 14 residues long. Germline assignment: CDR1 SGHAT and CDR2 FQNNGV. The CDR3 reads CASSARFSQETQYF. The CDR3 nucleotides are TGTGCCAGCAGCGCCCGATTTAGCCAGGAGACCCAGTACTTC.

This clonotype was counted at least ten times. This chain uses TRBV13 with TRBJ1-4; D may be TRBD1 (5 bases). Germline V lookup: CDR1 PRHDT, CDR2 FYEKMQ (reference sequence). The CDR3 is 14 residues long. The V and J ends lost 2 bases and 5 bases respectively, with 9 bases between them. CDR3 in DNA: TGTGCCAGCAGCTTACGGGGACCGAATGAAAAACTGTTTTTT. This codes for CASSLRGPNEKLFF.

This clonotype has ten or more counts. The V and J genes are TRBV5-5 and TRBJ2-1, with 12 bases fitting TRBD2. CDR3 length equals 17 residues. CDR1 and CDR2 (germline): SGHKS, YYEKEE (reference sequence). V gave up 1 base and J gave up 5 bases; unmatched junction bases: 7. CDR3 bases: TGTGCCAGCAGCTTGACCGGGACTAGCGGGTCCCACAATGAGCAGTTCTTC. Its translation is CASSLTGTSGSHNEQFF.

Details on this clonotype: In this CDR3 the conserved last residue, phenylalanine or tryptophan, is missing, so a read error is likely. V is TRBV7-2 and J is TRBJ2-3; 10 bases fit TRBD2. Trimming at V came to 5 bases and at J to 4 bases, leaving 6 bases not matched to a gene. Germline CDR1 reads SGHTA; CDR2 reads FQGNSA. This CDR3 contains 15 residues. The CDR3 DNA reads TGTGCCAGCAGCCCCCTTAGCGGGAGGTCAGATACGCAGTATTCT. Translation gives CASSPLSGRSDTQYS.

This clonotype came up many times. This sequence joins TRBV28 and TRBJ2-5, with D unresolved. Deletions cut 2 bases from V and 5 bases from J, with 6 bases between. Germline V lookup: CDR1 MDHEN, CDR2 SYDVKM. The CDR3 has 12 residues. CDR3 bases: TGTGCCAGCAGTTTAGAAGGCGAGACCCAGTACTTC. Its translation: CASSLEGETQYF.

Many counts were recorded for this clonotype. J is TRBJ2-7 and V is TRBV4-1; 11 positions agree with TRBD2. The CDR3 runs 18 residues. Looked up from germline, CDR1 is MGHRA and CDR2 is YSYEKL. Losses at the gene ends were 1 base for V and 0 bases for J; bases not matched to a gene: 8. In DNA, the CDR3 is TGCGCCAGCAGCCAAGGGCTAGCGGGAGGCCACAGCTCCTACGAGCAGTACTTC. Amino acid sequence: CASSQGLAGGHSSYEQYF.

This clonotype was observed at least ten times. The chain couples TRBV10-3 to TRBJ2-5, with TRBD1 matching over 10 bases. The junction had 7 bases not matched to a gene; V was cut back by 5 bases and J by 4 bases. Per germline, CDR1 ENHRY and CDR2 SYGVKD. The CDR3 is 15 residues long. The DNA of the CDR3 is TGTGCCATCAGTCCCGGGACAGGGGCCCCAGAGACCCAGTACTTC. It translates to CAISPGTGAPETQYF.

This clonotype was recorded at least ten times. The chain carries TRBV12-5 and TRBJ2-3, with TRBD2 identical over 8 bases. This CDR3 has 16 amino acids. V shed 2 bases and J 7 bases; nucleotides not matched to a gene: 11. Per the germline V gene, CDR1 is LGHNT and CDR2 is FRNRAP. The CDR3 reads CASGLSGGLGGNTQYF. CDR3 coding DNA: TGTGCTAGTGGTTTGTCGGGGGGACTAGGCGGCAATACGCAGTATTTT. Together with reference TRBV12-5 and TRBJ2-3, the CDR3 gives the full variable domain: DARVTQTPRHKVTEMGQEVTMRCQPILGHNTVFWYRQTMMQGLELLAYFRNRAPLDDSGMPKDRFSAEMPDATLATLKIQPSEPRDSAVYFCASGLSGGLGGNTQYFGPGTRLTVL.

In this sample, this clonotype is medium-sized. V usage is TRBV7-9 and J usage is TRBJ2-1, with TRBD1 as a possible D gene (5 bases). V was pared by 10 bases and J by 10 bases, with 11 bases between. The CDR3 is made up of 10 amino acids. CDR1 and CDR2 (germline): SEHNR, FQNEAQ (reference sequence). The DNA for the CDR3 is TGTGCCATAGGGGTGGGGGAGCAGTTCTTC. It specifies CAIGVGEQFF.

By share of the sample, this clonotype is medium-sized. The rearrangement joins TRBV3-1 to TRBJ2-1; D call uncertain. This CDR3 is 12 amino acids long. V gave up 1 base and J gave up 15 bases, with 13 bases separating them. Germline CDR1 and CDR2: LGHDT and YNNKEL (reference sequence). CDR3 coding DNA: TGTGCCAGCAGCCAAGCAACCGGCTCACGGTTCTTC. Its protein product is CASSQATGSRFF.